These 27 T cell receptor beta chains originate from one sample sequenced in a study of T cells after yellow fever vaccination. TCRdb re-called the 5' RACE reads through MiXCR, storing one row per CDR3 protein. The sample shows some 300,000 distinct CDR3 sequences, about 10% of them seen only once. Sequencing used CD4+ T cells sorted from PBMCs, obtained 5 days after the yellow fever booster vaccination. The receptor source for this set is a man younger than 30 who received the YFV17D yellow fever vaccine.

The rearrangement links TRBV10-1 to TRBJ2-3, with 10 positions matching TRBD1. The CDR3 runs to 15 residues. After removal of 4 bases from V and 5 bases from J, the junction contained 6 bases not matched to a gene. CDR1 is WNHNN, CDR2 SYGVQD, per germline (reference sequence). The CDR3 spells CASSGGTGELDTQYF. As DNA, the CDR3 is TGCGCCAGCAGTGGAGGGACAGGGGAGTTAGATACGCAGTATTTT.

V usage is TRBV29-1 and J usage is TRBJ1-1, with TRBD1 matching over 8 bases. The length of the CDR3 is 12 residues. CDR1 and CDR2 from the germline V gene are SQVTM and ANQGSEA. The CDR3 bases are TGCACCGTAAACAGGGGGATCACGGATGCTTTCTTT. It codes for CTVNRGITDAFF.

The CDR3 here is CATLPLGGGRNTEAFF. CDR3 sequence (DNA): TGTGCCACTCTACCCCTGGGGGGGGGCCGGAACACTGAAGCTTTCTTT. The J gene is TRBJ1-1, the V gene TRBV28, with a tentative D call TRBD1 (6 bases). Per the germline V gene, CDR1 is MDHEN and CDR2 is SYDVKM. Trimming pared 10 bases from V and 1 base from J, leaving 22 bases between. CDR3 length equals 16 residues.

The chain's CDR3 is CASSQMDSKETQYF. DNA of the CDR3: TGCGCCAGCAGCCAGATGGACAGCAAAGAGACCCAGTACTTC. The rearrangement uses TRBV4-1 and TRBJ2-5, with D tentatively TRBD1 (6 bases). The CDR3 runs to 14 residues. Germline values: CDR1 MGHRA, CDR2 YSYEKL. V was pared by 3 bases and J by 3 bases, with 11 bases between.

This clonotype appeared many times. The chain joins TRBV4-1 to TRBJ2-7, with D perhaps TRBD1 (6 bases). The CDR3 has 13 residues. Trimming left V 0 bases short and J 11 bases short, with 14 bases between. The V gene's germline CDR1 is MGHRA and CDR2 YSYEKL. This CDR3 is CASSQDSGASKYV. DNA of the CDR3: TGCGCCAGCAGCCAAGATTCAGGGGCGAGCAAGTACGTC.

This clonotype was recorded at least ten times. V usage is TRBV6-6 and J usage is TRBJ2-3, with D possibly TRBD1 on 6 matching bases. The CDR3 has 13 amino acids. Germline CDR1 reads MNHNY; CDR2 reads SVGAGI (reference sequence). V lost 6 bases, J lost 8 bases, and 15 bases lay in between. The CDR3, as DNA: TGTGCCAGCAGCCTTGACCAGGGGAGTACGCAGTATTTT. Translation: CASSLDQGSTQYF.

The V gene is TRBV5-1, the J gene TRBJ1-2; no clear D. V shed 4 bases and J shed 4 bases, with 14 bases lying between them. The CDR3 runs to 14 residues. The V gene's germline CDR1 is SGHRS and CDR2 YFSETQ. CDR3 region: CASSPRTSLYGYTF. The CDR3 bases are TGCGCCAGCAGCCCAAGGACTTCGCTCTATGGCTACACCTTC.

The table lists this clonotype with many counts. The chain employs TRBV4-3 and TRBJ2-2; TRBD2 aligns across 11 bases. The CDR3 sequence is 18 residues long. Trimming removed 2 bases from V and 7 bases from J; junction bases left unmatched: 12. Germline-derived CDR1 and CDR2 are LGHNA and YSLEER. The CDR3 is CASSQITGTSGGGGELFF. In DNA, the CDR3 is TGCGCCAGCAGCCAAATTACTGGGACTAGCGGCGGTGGCGGGGAGCTGTTTTTT.

The chain couples TRBV7-8 to TRBJ1-4; 9 positions agree with TRBD1. The CDR3 totals 14 residues. Unmatched junction bases numbered 4, after V lost 3 bases and J lost 8 bases. Germline V CDR1 and CDR2: SGHVS, FQNEAQ. The CDR3 bases are TGTGCCAGCAGCTTTAAGGGACAGGGCGAAAAACTGTTTTTT. This codes for CASSFKGQGEKLFF.

This clonotype appeared a few times. The V call is TRBV7-9, the J call TRBJ1-4; D perhaps matches TRBD1 (5 bases). Germline lookup yields CDR1 SEHNR and CDR2 FQNEAQ (reference sequence). The CDR3 extends over 16 amino acids. Trimming left V 6 bases short and J 1 base short, with 15 bases between. CDR3 sequence reads: CASRSGPQGTNEKLFF. The CDR3 coding sequence is TGTGCCAGCAGATCCGGGCCTCAGGGAACTAATGAAAAACTGTTTTTT.

In this sample, this clonotype turned up a few times. The genes are TRBV5-4 and TRBJ2-3; 8 nucleotides agree with TRBD1. Germline lookup yields CDR1 SGHNT and CDR2 YYREEE (reference sequence). The CDR3 covers 15 residues. V lost 6 bases and J lost 5; bases outside the gene matches: 11. CDR3 region: CASTWGPGQGDTQYF. CDR3 coding DNA: TGTGCCAGCACCTGGGGTCCTGGACAGGGAGATACGCAGTATTTT.

In this sample, this clonotype turned up a few times. The chain combines TRBV1 with TRBJ1-1. TRBV1 represents a pseudogene. CDR3 length: 13 amino acids. CDR3 protein: CTSSQEGFTEAFF. The DNA of the CDR3 is TGCACCAGCAGCCAAGAGGGGTTTACTGAAGCTTTCTTT.

This clonotype was observed at least ten times. V and J are TRBV3-1 and TRBJ2-7, with D perhaps assigned TRBD1 or TRBD2 (5 bases each). CDR1 and CDR2 (germline): LGHDT, YNNKEL (reference sequence). This CDR3 has 11 amino acids. The germline V and J ends were trimmed by 5 bases and 12 bases, with 14 bases remaining between them. Here the CDR3 reads CASSEGPALYF. CDR3 in DNA: TGTGCCAGCAGCGAGGGACCCGCGCTGTACTTC.

This clonotype was detected many times. This chain connects TRBV25-1 to TRBJ1-5; no reliable D call. V lost 1 base to trimming and J lost 7 bases, with 14 bases between them. In germline, CDR1 is MGHDK, CDR2 SYGVNS. The CDR3 has 15 amino acids. The CDR3 nucleotides are TGTGCCAGCAGTGAATCTCCCGCGGTCCGCCAGCCCCAGCATTTT. It codes for CASSESPAVRQPQHF. The full variable domain, with the rest looked up from reference TRBV25-1 and TRBJ1-5, is EADIYQTPRYLVIGTGKKITLECSQTMGHDKMYWYQQDPGMELHLIHYSYGVNSTEKGDLSSESTVSRIRTEHFPLTLESARPSHTSQYLCASSESPAVRQPQHFGDGTRLSIL.

A few counts support this clonotype. V is TRBV18 and J is TRBJ1-2; no reliable D call. The V and J ends lost 2 bases and 6 bases respectively, with 16 bases between them. Germline V CDR1 and CDR2: KGHSH, LQKENI. The CDR3 is made up of 15 amino acids. CDR3 loop: CASSPNPGPRNGYTF. The CDR3 bases are TGTGCCAGCTCACCAAATCCAGGTCCGAGGAATGGCTACACCTTC.

The rearrangement links TRBV18 to TRBJ1-3, with a possible D match to TRBD1 (5 bases). This CDR3 spans 20 amino acids. The V end lost 4 bases, the J end lost 0 bases, and 25 bases lay between the germline ends. Germline loops: CDR1 KGHSH, CDR2 LQKENI. The CDR3 spells CASSLETVAGLESSGNTIYF. In DNA form, the CDR3 reads TGTGCCAGCTCACTGGAAACGGTCGCGGGGCTCGAGTCCTCTGGAAACACCATATATTTT. Variable domain in full (rest from reference TRBV18 and TRBJ1-3): NAGVMQNPRHLVRRRGQEARLRCSPMKGHSHVYWYRQLPEEGLKFMVYLQKENIIDESGMPKERFSAEFPKEGPSILRIQQVVRGDSAAYFCASSLETVAGLESSGNTIYFGEGSWLTVV.

There are many counts of this clonotype. The chain joins TRBV7-2 to TRBJ1-2; unclear D gene. With 5 bases removed from V and 8 bases from J, the gap between germline ends came to 12 bases. This CDR3 has 12 residues. CDR1 is SGHTA and CDR2 is FQGNSA in the germline V gene. In DNA, the CDR3 is TGTGCCAGCAGCCTTGATTCCCGCGGCTACACCTTC. Amino acid sequence: CASSLDSRGYTF.

In this sample, this clonotype is medium-sized. V is TRBV2 and J is TRBJ2-5, with D unclear. Trimming cost V 10 bases and J 4 bases, with 13 bases left between them. The V gene's germline CDR1 is SNHLY and CDR2 FYNNEI. CDR3 length: 12 amino acids. CDR3 residues: CATQDAGETQYF. CDR3 coding DNA: TGTGCCACCCAGGATGCTGGAGAGACCCAGTACTTC.

The CDR3 region has the DNA TGCAGTGCTAGAGGGACAGGGTACTACGAGCAGTACTTC. Amino acids: CSARGTGYYEQYF. The chain links TRBV20-1 to TRBJ2-7, with TRBD1 matching over 8 bases. The J segment lost 3 bases and the V segment lost 1 base, leaving 2 bases of the junction unmatched. The CDR3 spans 13 residues. Germline CDR1 is DFQATT and CDR2 is SNEGSKA (reference sequence).

This clonotype has a handful of counts. The rearrangement links TRBV20-1 to TRBJ1-1, with D perhaps TRBD1 (5 bases). CDR3 size: 12 residues. Trimming pared 3 bases from V and 5 bases from J, leaving 10 bases between. Germline loops: CDR1 DFQATT, CDR2 SNEGSKA (reference sequence). The CDR3 DNA is TGCAGTGCTAGGGGGCGCGCTACTGAAGCTTTCTTT. This gives the protein CSARGRATEAFF.

The chain employs TRBV4-3 and TRBJ1-2; TRBD1 might be the D (6 bases). V shed 3 bases and J shed 4 bases, with 15 bases lying between them. The CDR3 covers 15 residues. From germline, CDR1 is LGHNA and CDR2 YSLEER. In nucleotides, the CDR3 is TGCGCCAGCAGCCATCTCCCGGGACAACTCTATGGCTACACCTTC. Translating gives CASSHLPGQLYGYTF.

This clonotype was counted ten times or more. The genes are TRBV7-7 and TRBJ2-7, with TRBD1 matching over 8 bases. Germline V gene sequence: CDR1 SSHAT, CDR2 FNYEAQ (reference sequence). The CDR3 contains 15 residues. The DNA for the CDR3 is TGTGCTAGCAGAAATACAGGGGGTAGCTCCTACGAGCAGTACGTC. Encoded protein: CASRNTGGSSYEQYV.

The chain employs TRBV12-3 or TRBV12-4 and TRBJ1-2; 9 bases map to TRBD1. J lost 3 bases, V lost 8 bases, and 1 base had no gene match. The CDR3 consists of 12 residues. The CDR3 reads CASRDRDYGYTF. DNA for the CDR3: TGTGCCAGCCGGGACAGGGACTATGGCTACACCTTC.

In its sample, this clonotype was seen many times. The chain combines TRBV6-5 with TRBJ2-2; D might be TRBD1 (6 bases). The CDR3 totals 15 residues. Germline V CDR1 and CDR2: MNHEY, SVGAGI. The germline V and J ends were trimmed by 5 bases and 5 bases, with 15 bases remaining between them. CDR3 sequence reads: CASSPEGGWTGELFF. Here the CDR3 DNA reads TGTGCCAGCAGTCCTGAAGGGGGTTGGACCGGGGAGCTGTTTTTT.

This clonotype appeared a few times. J is TRBJ2-5 and V is TRBV7-2, with a weak D call TRBD1 (6 bases). Germline CDR1 is SGHTA and CDR2 is FQGNSA. V gave up 5 bases and J gave up 10 bases, with 8 bases separating them. This CDR3 spans 10 amino acids. In DNA form, the CDR3 reads TGTGCCAGCAGCCTAGGGGGCCAGTACTTC. It translates to CASSLGGQYF.

The chain combines TRBV7-2 with TRBJ2-5; unclear D gene. The CDR3 is made up of 13 amino acids. Germline values: CDR1 SGHTA, CDR2 FQGNSA. Trimming cost V 4 bases and J 5 bases, with 11 bases left between them. The CDR3 nucleotides are TGTGCCAGCAGCTCTGGAGTTAGGGAGACCCAGTACTTC. This sequence encodes CASSSGVRETQYF. Together with reference TRBV7-2 and TRBJ2-5, the CDR3 gives the full variable domain: GAGVSQSPSNKVTEKGKDVELRCDPISGHTALYWYRQSLGQGLEFLIYFQGNSAPDKSGLPSDRFSAERTGGSVSTLTIQRTQQEDSAVYLCASSSGVRETQYFGPGTRLLVL.

This clonotype was recorded a few times. The chain combines TRBV5-4 with TRBJ2-5; 7 positions agree with TRBD1. CDR3 size: 14 residues. Germline V gives CDR1 SGHNT, CDR2 YYREEE (reference sequence). V dropped 2 bases and J dropped 5; count of bases not matched to a gene: 6. CDR3 sequence: CASSFRGGDETQYF. Here the CDR3 DNA reads TGTGCCAGCAGCTTCCGAGGGGGCGACGAGACCCAGTACTTC.